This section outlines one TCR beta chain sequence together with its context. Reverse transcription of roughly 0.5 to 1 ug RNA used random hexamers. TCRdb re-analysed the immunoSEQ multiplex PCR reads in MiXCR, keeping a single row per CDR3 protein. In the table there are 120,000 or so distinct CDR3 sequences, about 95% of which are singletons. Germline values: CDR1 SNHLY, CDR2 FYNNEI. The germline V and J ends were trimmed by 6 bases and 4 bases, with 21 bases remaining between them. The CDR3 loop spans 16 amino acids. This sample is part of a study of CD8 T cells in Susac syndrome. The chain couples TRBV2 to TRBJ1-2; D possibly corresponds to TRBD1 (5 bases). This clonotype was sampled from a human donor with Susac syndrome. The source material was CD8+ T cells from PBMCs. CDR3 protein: CASRHTDQGGRYGYTF. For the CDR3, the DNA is TGTGCCAGCAGGCACACCGACCAGGGAGGTCGCTATGGCTACACCTTC.